Following are 30 T cell receptor beta chains from one sample sequenced in a study of blood T cell repertoires in COVID-19. Repertoires were generated with immunoSEQ multiplex PCR, while TCRdb's copy carries only in-frame clones and drops some. The repertoire includes fewer than 200,000 clones, approximately 85% of them detected once, and 1.2% sits in the top ten. Sample: peripheral blood. All receptors come from a man between 60 and 70 years old who had recovered from COVID-19.

V is TRBV7-8 and J is TRBJ1-2; D ambiguous. The CDR3 consists of 15 residues. CDR1 and CDR2 (germline): SGHVS, FQNEAQ. V was pared by 1 base and J by 2 bases, with 11 bases between. CDR3 nucleotides: TGTGCCAGCAGCTTAGATCTCCTCCGGAACTATGGCTACACCTTC. This sequence encodes CASSLDLLRNYGYTF.

This clone was found a few times. CDR3 DNA sequence: TGCAGCGCCCAGGGCGGGATAGGAAATGGCTACACCTTC. As protein: CSAQGGIGNGYTF. The gene calls are TRBV29-1 and TRBJ1-2; tentative D call: TRBD1 (5 bases). Germline V gene data show CDR1 as SQVTM and CDR2 as ANQGSEA. The CDR3 contains 13 residues. V was clipped by 7 bases and J by 6 bases, with 18 bases between them.

This sequence joins TRBV9 and TRBJ2-7; 9 bases match TRBD1. Germline trimming cut 3 bases from V and 3 bases from J; bases unmatched to any gene: 7. CDR3 length: 15 amino acids. Germline CDR1 is SGDLS and CDR2 is YYNGEE. In DNA, the CDR3 is TGTGCCAGCAGCGGAGGCGGGACAGGGTACTACGAGCAGTACTTC. It yields the protein CASSGGGTGYYEQYF.

This CDR3 reads CASSLSSGGAPDTQYF. The CDR3 DNA reads TGTGCCAGCAGCTTAAGTAGCGGGGGGGCGCCAGATACGCAGTATTTT. V and J are TRBV11-2 and TRBJ2-3; 11 bases align to TRBD2. CDR1 and CDR2 from the germline V gene are SGHAT and FQNNGV. The CDR3 has 16 residues. V trimming: 2 bases; J trimming: 4 bases; junction bases outside the gene matches: 5.

CDR3 coding DNA: TGTGCCAGCATGACAGGGGGAGGGTCCAACGTCCTGACTTTC. Translated, it gives CASMTGGGSNVLTF. The chain has TRBV19 and TRBJ2-6; 9 bases align to TRBD1. Losses at the gene ends were 9 bases for V and 8 bases for J; bases not matched to a gene: 8. CDR1 and CDR2 from the germline V gene are LNHDA and SQIVND (reference sequence). The CDR3 sequence is 14 residues long.

The chain has TRBV2 and TRBJ1-1, with TRBD1 matching 7 bases. The CDR3 is 14 amino acids. Per germline, CDR1 SNHLY and CDR2 FYNNEI. V lost 1 base and J lost 11; bases outside the gene matches: 10. CDR3 sequence: CASSEVIGGALAFF. DNA of the CDR3: TGTGCCAGCAGTGAAGTTATAGGGGGCGCTTTGGCTTTCTTT.

The chain uses TRBV11-2 and TRBJ1-1, with D possibly TRBD1 on 5 matching bases. Deletions cut 4 bases from V and 5 bases from J, with 14 bases between. The CDR3 extends over 14 amino acids. CDR1 is SGHAT, CDR2 FQNNGV, per germline. CDR3 DNA sequence: TGTGCCAGCAGCTGGGGGTTTGGAGGGACTGAAGCTTTCTTT. Amino acids: CASSWGFGGTEAFF.

The CDR3 protein is CASSPQGGGNTIYF. The CDR3 bases are TGTGCCAGCAGTCCACAGGGAGGGGGAAACACCATATATTTT. V usage is TRBV6-5 and J usage is TRBJ1-3; possibly TRBD1 for D (6 bases). V gave up 5 bases and J gave up 4 bases, with 12 bases separating them. CDR1 MNHEY and CDR2 SVGAGI come from the germline V gene. The CDR3 length is 14 residues.

The chain carries TRBV29-1 and TRBJ1-2; D remains ambiguous. Germline CDR1 and CDR2: SQVTM and ANQGSEA. Deletions cut 6 bases from V and 8 bases from J, with 19 bases between. This CDR3 has 13 amino acids. CDR3 bases: TGCAGCGTCCGAGACGGGGATCCAGGCGGCTACACCTTC. As protein: CSVRDGDPGGYTF.

This clone was detected once. The chain carries TRBV24-1 and TRBJ2-3; TRBD2 matches 7 bases. The germline V gene has CDR1 KGHDR and CDR2 SFDVKD. Trimming took 4 bases from V and 0 from J; bases not matched to a gene: 6. The CDR3 sequence is 16 residues long. The CDR3 sequence is CATSDRIAGSTDTQYF. CDR3 in DNA: TGTGCCACCAGTGACCGTATAGCGGGTAGCACAGATACGCAGTATTTT.

The chain uses TRBV5-1 and TRBJ2-3; 13 positions match TRBD2. This CDR3 region has 15 residues. The ends lost 4 bases at V and 7 bases at J; junction bases unmatched: 6. The germline V gene has CDR1 SGHRS and CDR2 YFSETQ. The CDR3 DNA reads as TGCGCCAGCAGCCTCCGGACTAGCGGGGGAAATACGCAGTATTTT. It codes for CASSLRTSGGNTQYF. Full variable domain (missing parts from reference TRBV5-1 and TRBJ2-3): KAGVTQTPRYLIKTRGQQVTLSCSPISGHRSVSWYQQTPGQGLQFLFEYFSETQRNKGNFPGRFSGRQFSNSRSEMNVSTLELGDSALYLCASSLRTSGGNTQYFGPGTRLTVL.

This clone was seen only once. The chain recombines TRBV7-3 with TRBJ2-1; 8 positions match TRBD2. This CDR3 has 14 residues. CDR1 SGHTA and CDR2 FQGTGA come from the germline V gene. V dropped 11 bases and J dropped 8; count of bases not matched to a gene: 14. As DNA, the CDR3 is TGTGCCTCCTCCAGAAGCGGGGGTTTTGATGAGCAGTTCTTC. Amino acid sequence: CASSRSGGFDEQFF.

V usage is TRBV5-4 and J usage is TRBJ1-4; 8 nucleotides align to TRBD1. From germline, CDR1 is SGHNT and CDR2 YYREEE (reference sequence). The junction had 6 bases not matched to a gene; V was cut back by 3 bases and J by 2 bases. The CDR3 consists of 16 residues. The CDR3 DNA follows: TGTGCCAGCAGCTCTGGACAGGGATACACTAATGAAAAACTGTTTTTT. The encoded protein is CASSSGQGYTNEKLFF.

This clone was observed a handful of times. The CDR3 nucleotides read TGCGCCAGCAGCCAAGAAACAGGTCTTGACGAGCAGTACTTC. This codes for CASSQETGLDEQYF. The chain joins TRBV4-1 to TRBJ2-7, with D possibly TRBD1 on 5 matching bases. Trimming took off 0 bases at V and 5 bases at J, with 11 bases between the two ends. The CDR3 extends over 14 amino acids. CDR1 is MGHRA, CDR2 YSYEKL, per germline.

This chain uses TRBV5-5 with TRBJ2-1; 10 nucleotides agree with TRBD1. From germline, CDR1 is SGHKS and CDR2 YYEKEE (reference sequence). The CDR3 length is 14 residues. Losses at the gene ends were 3 bases for V and 6 bases for J; bases not matched to a gene: 3. The CDR3 region has the DNA TGTGCCAGCAGCTACCGGGACAGGGGCAATGAGCAGTTCTTC. Amino acids: CASSYRDRGNEQFF.

The V and J genes are TRBV18 and TRBJ1-5; a weak D match, TRBD1 (6 bases). The germline V gene has CDR1 KGHSH and CDR2 LQKENI. The CDR3 runs to 16 residues. The germline V and J ends were trimmed by 2 bases and 1 base, with 12 bases remaining between them. The chain's CDR3 is CASSPGAGESNQPQHF. CDR3 nucleotides: TGTGCCAGCTCACCAGGGGCAGGGGAGAGCAATCAGCCCCAGCATTTT.

V gene TRBV5-1 combines with J gene TRBJ1-2, with no clear D. In germline, CDR1 is SGHRS, CDR2 YFSETQ. The CDR3 consists of 15 residues. V dropped 2 bases and J dropped 5 bases, with 16 bases sitting between them. Here the CDR3 reads CASSFGEVPTYGYTF. The CDR3 DNA reads TGCGCCAGCAGCTTTGGTGAAGTACCTACTTATGGCTACACCTTC.

The chain joins TRBV6-5 to TRBJ1-6; maybe TRBD1 (5 bases). V gave up 8 bases and J gave up 3 bases, with 14 bases separating them. The CDR3 is made up of 15 amino acids. CDR1 and CDR2 (germline): MNHEY, SVGAGI. CDR3 region: CASAQVGGYNSPLHF. CDR3 nucleotides: TGTGCCAGCGCCCAGGTGGGGGGCTATAATTCACCCCTCCACTTT.

This clone was recorded once. CDR3 sequence reads: CASSSGIQGLYGYTF. The CDR3, as DNA: TGTGCCAGCAGCTCGGGCATACAGGGCCTCTATGGCTACACCTTC. This rearrangement joins TRBV5-5 to TRBJ1-2, with D possibly matching TRBD1 (6 bases). Germline loops: CDR1 SGHKS, CDR2 YYEKEE (reference sequence). The V and J ends lost 3 bases and 4 bases respectively, with 16 bases between them. There are 15 residues in the CDR3.

The chain employs TRBV30 and TRBJ2-7; TRBD1 matches at 7 bases. Germline CDR1 and CDR2: GTSNPN and SVGIG (reference sequence). J gave up 0 bases and V 1 base, and 12 bases lay outside the gene matches. This CDR3 is 17 amino acids long. The CDR3 DNA reads as TGTGCCTGGAGTGAGCTACCCGGGACAGAATCCTCCTACGAGCAGTACTTC. This codes for CAWSELPGTESSYEQYF.

The chain carries TRBV25-1 and TRBJ1-6; D is possibly TRBD1 (5 bases). The germline V gene has CDR1 MGHDK and CDR2 SYGVNS. The CDR3 extends over 15 amino acids. Trimming left V 1 base short and J 8 bases short, with 12 bases between. The CDR3 spells CASSESAGPYSPLHF. The CDR3 DNA reads TGTGCCAGCAGTGAATCGGCAGGGCCCTATTCACCCCTCCACTTT.

The chain carries TRBV5-1 and TRBJ1-1; D gene unclear. Germline values: CDR1 SGHRS, CDR2 YFSETQ. Trimming removed 4 bases at V and 3 bases at J, with 10 bases between. The CDR3 is 13 amino acids. CDR3 nucleotides: TGCGCCAGCAGCCATTACGAGCACACTGAAGCTTTCTTT. Protein sequence: CASSHYEHTEAFF.

V and J are TRBV15 and TRBJ2-1; 8 nucleotides align to TRBD1. Per the germline V gene, CDR1 is LNHNV and CDR2 is YYDKDF (reference sequence). CDR3 size: 14 residues. The V and J ends lost 3 bases and 8 bases, in that order; junction bases with no gene match: 6. In DNA form, the CDR3 reads TGTGCCACCAGCAGGAACAGGGGGTTGGATGAGCAGTTCTTC. This sequence encodes CATSRNRGLDEQFF.

For the CDR3, the DNA is TGCGCCAGCAGTCAGGACAGGGGGGCGAGGGAAAAACTGTTTTTT. Translation: CASSQDRGAREKLFF. This chain links TRBV5-1 with TRBJ1-4, with 10 positions matching TRBD1. J was trimmed by 8 bases and V by 5 bases; bases with no gene match: 9. The CDR3 sequence is 15 residues long. The germline V gene encodes CDR1 SGHRS and CDR2 YFSETQ.

The rearrangement joins TRBV2 to TRBJ1-6; D is possibly TRBD1 (6 bases). The CDR3 is 15 amino acids. V lost 6 bases and J 7 bases, leaving 16 bases between the germline ends. CDR1 and CDR2 (germline): SNHLY, FYNNEI. CDR3 sequence: CASRAQGLQNSPLHF. CDR3 bases: TGTGCCAGCAGGGCCCAGGGGTTGCAAAATTCACCCCTCCACTTT.

The V call is TRBV21-1, the J call TRBJ2-7; the DNA was not used to check the table's D call, TRBD2. TRBV21-1 is classified as a pseudogene. CDR3 length: 16 residues. In DNA, the CDR3 is TGTGCCAGCAGCAAATCAACCGGGAACCTCACCTACGAGCAGTACTTC. Its translation is CASSKSTGNLTYEQYF.

The chain couples TRBV14 to TRBJ1-5; no clear D gene. V lost 0 bases, J lost 0 bases, and 12 bases lay in between. CDR1 is SGHDN, CDR2 FVKESK, per germline. The CDR3 extends over 17 amino acids. In DNA, the CDR3 is TGTGCCAGCAGCCAAGATATCGGGTCCCATAGCAATCAGCCCCAGCATTTT. Amino acids: CASSQDIGSHSNQPQHF.

V and J are TRBV6-2 or TRBV6-3 and TRBJ1-1; 9 bases are a match to TRBD1. Germline V gives CDR1 MNHEY, CDR2 SVGEGT. The CDR3 extends over 15 amino acids. J lost 5 bases, V lost 5 bases, and 9 bases had no gene match. The CDR3 DNA is TGTGCCAGCAGTGACCCACAGGGGGCGAGGACTGAAGCTTTCTTT. Translation: CASSDPQGARTEAFF.

This chain uses TRBV6-2 or TRBV6-3 with TRBJ2-3, with 9 bases lining up with TRBD2. CDR1 and CDR2 (germline): MNHEY, SVGEGT. The CDR3 length is 15 residues. The V and J ends lost 2 bases and 4 bases, in that order; junction bases with no gene match: 4. The CDR3 nucleotides read TGTGCCAGCAGTTACACAAGGACTAGCGCAGATACGCAGTATTTT. Translated: CASSYTRTSADTQYF.

The gene calls are TRBV19 and TRBJ1-2, with TRBD1 identical over 7 bases. The CDR3 is made up of 13 amino acids. CDR1 is LNHDA, CDR2 SQIVND, per germline (reference sequence). The ends lost 3 bases at V and 4 bases at J; junction bases unmatched: 2. The CDR3 sequence: CASSIRGAYGYTF. In DNA form, the CDR3 reads TGTGCCAGTAGTATCAGGGGGGCCTATGGCTACACCTTC.